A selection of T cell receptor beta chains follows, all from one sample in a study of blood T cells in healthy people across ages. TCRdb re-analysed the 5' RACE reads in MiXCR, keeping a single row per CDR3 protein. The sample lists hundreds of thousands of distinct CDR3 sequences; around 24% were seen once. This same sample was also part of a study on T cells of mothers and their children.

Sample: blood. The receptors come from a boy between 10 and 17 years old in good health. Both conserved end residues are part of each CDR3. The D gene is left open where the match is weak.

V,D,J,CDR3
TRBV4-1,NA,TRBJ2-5,CASSQSRGMIKTQYF
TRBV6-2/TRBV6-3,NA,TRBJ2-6,CASSYSTGSGANVLTF
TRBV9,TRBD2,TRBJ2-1,CASSPDPGSGGPSSYNEQFF
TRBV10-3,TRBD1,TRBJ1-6,CAISGTGTGVSPLHF
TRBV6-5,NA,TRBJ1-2,CASSYSKDQVKNYGYTF
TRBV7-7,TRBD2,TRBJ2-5,CASSLALSGGAVETQYF
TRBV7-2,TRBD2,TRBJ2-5,CASSLVERGARAETQYF
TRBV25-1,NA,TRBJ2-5,CASSGVGGQPWGKETQYF
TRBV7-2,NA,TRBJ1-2,CASRLEGVHYGYTF
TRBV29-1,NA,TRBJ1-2,CSATSVNGYTF
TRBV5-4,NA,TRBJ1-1,CASSWDFNTEAFF
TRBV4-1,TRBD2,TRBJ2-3,CASSQVGLAGGRNTQYF
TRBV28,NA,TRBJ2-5,CASSFNPETQYF
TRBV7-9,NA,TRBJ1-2,CASSLPGPTNGYTF
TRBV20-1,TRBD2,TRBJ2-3,CSARGGLAGSRTDTQYF
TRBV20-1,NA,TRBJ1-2,CSARDWQNYGYTF
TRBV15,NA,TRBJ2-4,CATGLWEDIQYF
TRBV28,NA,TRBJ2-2,CASSWIGGGTANTGELFF